This T cell receptor beta chain came from a study of control samples from healthy donors and cancer patients. Clones were sequenced by immunoSEQ multiplex PCR, and TCRdb holds only the in-frame ones, with some missing. The sample has about 130,000 clones; roughly 84% are singletons. There are 16 residues in the CDR3. Germline V gene data show CDR1 as SGDLS and CDR2 as YYNGEE. V lost 1 base and J lost 7; bases outside the gene matches: 11. The receptor was isolated from a man aged 45-60 years in good health. The sequenced sample was blood. V gene TRBV9 combines with J gene TRBJ2-1; 7 bases match TRBD2. The CDR3 sequence: CASSVPLGGGSNEQFF. The DNA for the CDR3 is TGTGCCAGCAGCGTACCCCTTGGGGGGGGATCAAATGAGCAGTTCTTC.